This is a list of T cell receptor beta chains from one sample in a study of early T cells in non-severe SARS-CoV-2 infection. TCRdb reanalysed the 5' RACE reads using MiXCR and keeps one entry per CDR3 protein. The repertoire consists of about 23,000 distinct CDR3 sequences, with 5% occurring once and the leading ten covering approximately 4.2%. Sequenced: whole blood. Receptor source: an adult who was a healthcare worker with PCR-confirmed SARS-CoV-2 infection or an uninfected control (not recorded which). Each CDR3 is given without its conserved first and last residue. A D gene is named only where the DNA matches it firmly. Where a row states a size, it is once, few, many or the class of an expanded clone; other rows omit it.

TRBV12-3/TRBV12-4 | . | TRBD2 | ASSGTSGGYEQF
TRBV7-9 | . | . | ASTEAARNTGELF
TRBV10-3 | . | . | AISDNVRGESTDTQY
TRBV18 | many | TRBD2 | ASSPQRGEWETQY
TRBV11-2 | medium-sized | . | ASSPPGSHNEQF
TRBV19 | few | . | ASSTLDPGANVLT
TRBV7-6 | medium-sized | . | ASSLLGGPANTGELF
TRBV4-2 | many | TRBD1 | ASSTFLTGPGSNQPQH
TRBV7-2 | medium-sized | . | ASSLYQTGGNTIY
TRBV11-2 | medium-sized | . | ASSLGGTYQETQY
TRBV10-3 | few | TRBD1 | AISRDRGDTGELF
TRBV20-1 | many | . | SASLDYGYT
TRBV20-1 | many | TRBD1 | SAPLLDRGRNEKLF
TRBV5-1 | many | . | ASSFEAGNYGYT
TRBV7-6 | . | . | ASSSRSGPAPGTQY
TRBV2 | many | . | ASSPTRDQPQH
TRBV5-5 | medium-sized | . | ASSSQGGDYGYT
TRBV15 | . | . | ATSRDSRETQY
TRBV14 | few | . | ASSQVYERDNEQF
TRBV10-3 | . | . | AISYHTSDTQY
TRBV12-3/TRBV12-4 | once | . | ASSLGQNQPQH
TRBV14 | . | . | ASSPDRGGYT
TRBV5-1 | many | . | ASSHGGRSGLY
TRBV10-3 | many | . | AISVEHNEQF
TRBV29-1 | many | . | SVGRTNTGELF
TRBV12-3/TRBV12-4 | many | . | ASSFKAGYTEAF
TRBV20-1 | medium-sized | TRBD1 | SALRQGYEQY
TRBV6-1 | few | TRBD1 | ASRLTGNNYGYT
TRBV7-3 | many | TRBD2 | ASSLPGGADTQY
TRBV28 | many | . | ASSTRTVGYT
TRBV6-5 | many | . | ASSYLPRAGTGELF
TRBV5-1 | many | TRBD2 | ASSTLTSSTDTQY
TRBV7-8 | . | . | ASSLDTGSNQPQH
TRBV10-3 | many | . | AISEGDTIY
TRBV10-3 | many | TRBD1 | AISGPGTGGSRGTGELF
TRBV30 | many | TRBD1 | AWMGQGHGYT
TRBV7-8 | many | TRBD1 | ASSMTGSNSPLH
TRBV28 | . | . | ASSFHRYPRFLSSTPTRDIQY
TRBV11-2 | . | . | ASSPGGGSEQF